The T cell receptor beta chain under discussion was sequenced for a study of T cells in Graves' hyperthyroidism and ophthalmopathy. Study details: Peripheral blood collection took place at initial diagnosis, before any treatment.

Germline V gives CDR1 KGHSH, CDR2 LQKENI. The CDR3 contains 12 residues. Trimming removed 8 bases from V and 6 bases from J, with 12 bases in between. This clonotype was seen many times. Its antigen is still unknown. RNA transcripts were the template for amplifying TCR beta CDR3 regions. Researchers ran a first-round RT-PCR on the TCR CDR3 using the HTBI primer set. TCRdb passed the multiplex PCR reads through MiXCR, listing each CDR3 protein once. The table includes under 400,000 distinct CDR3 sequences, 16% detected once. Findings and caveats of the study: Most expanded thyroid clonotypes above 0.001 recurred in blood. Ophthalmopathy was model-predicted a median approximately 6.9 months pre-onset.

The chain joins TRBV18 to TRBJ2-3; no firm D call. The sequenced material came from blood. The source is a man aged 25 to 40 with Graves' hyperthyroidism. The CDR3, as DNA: TGTGCCAGCAGCCCTGGCCGTGATACGCAGTATTTT. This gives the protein CASSPGRDTQYF. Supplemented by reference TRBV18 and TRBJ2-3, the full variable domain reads NAGVMQNPRHLVRRRGQEARLRCSPMKGHSHVYWYRQLPEEGLKFMVYLQKENIIDESGMPKERFSAEFPKEGPSILRIQQVVRGDSAAYFCASSPGRDTQYFGPGTRLTVL.